Here is one TCR beta chain with its context. Generated by immunoSEQ multiplex PCR, the TCRdb table keeps only in-frame clones and is missing some. The table has about 260,000 clones, roughly 82% seen once. The sample originates from a study of blood T cell repertoires in COVID-19. V was shortened by 5 bases and J by 7 bases, with 20 bases between the two germline ends. The CDR3 runs to 15 residues. Germline loops: CDR1 SGHTA, CDR2 FQGTGA. The sequenced sample consisted of PBMCs or T cells enriched from blood (not recorded which). V gene TRBV7-3 combines with J gene TRBJ1-1; D gene uncertain. The clonotype originates from a woman aged 45-59 years who had recovered from COVID-19. The CDR3 region is CASSPLQAGSGEAFF. The CDR3 nucleotides read TGTGCCAGCAGCCCACTTCAAGCGGGATCGGGTGAAGCTTTCTTT.